What follows are 22 T cell receptor beta chains derived from one specimen sequenced in a study of cytomegalovirus exposure and HLA in healthy donors. The primer mix had 60 Vbeta and 13 Jbeta primers. Data came from immunoSEQ multiplex PCR; TCRdb stores just in-frame clones and leaves some out. The repertoire holds about 95,000 clones, with under 85% as singletons. Sample: PBMCs. The receptors were sampled from a woman between 35 and 50 years old in good health and CMV-seropositive.

The rearrangement uses TRBV29-1 and TRBJ1-2, with 7 bases that match TRBD1. CDR3 size: 13 residues. CDR1 and CDR2 (germline): SQVTM, ANQGSEA. V lost 4 bases to trimming and J lost 2 bases; unmatched junction nucleotides: 4. The CDR3 is CSVAEGANYGYTF. CDR3 in DNA: TGCAGCGTTGCTGAGGGGGCGAACTATGGCTACACCTTC. Full variable domain (missing parts from reference TRBV29-1 and TRBJ1-2): SAVISQKPSRDICQRGTSLTIQCQVDSQVTMMFWYRQQPGQSLTLIATANQGSEATYESGFVIDKFPISRPNLTFSTLTVSNMSPEDSSIYLCSVAEGANYGYTFGSGTRLTVV.

The chain joins TRBV19 to TRBJ2-1; perhaps TRBD2 as D (5 bases). The length of the CDR3 is 15 residues. Germline CDR1 and CDR2: LNHDA and SQIVND (reference sequence). The V end was cut by 3 bases, the J end by 0 bases, with 9 bases between. DNA of the CDR3: TGTGCCAGTAGTATGAAAAGCGGCTCCTACAATGAGCAGTTCTTC. Amino acid sequence: CASSMKSGSYNEQFF.

V is TRBV7-5 and J is TRBJ2-5; the table assigns TRBD2, which was not confirmed against the DNA. TRBV7-5 constitutes a pseudogene. The CDR3 is 12 residues long. CDR3 nucleotides: TGTGCCAGACGACTAGACCAAGAGACCCAGTACTTC. Translating it yields CARRLDQETQYF.

CDR3 region: CASSSDSSNEQFF. As DNA, the CDR3 is TGTGCCAGCAGCTCAGACAGCTCCAATGAGCAGTTCTTC. The chain has TRBV7-3 and TRBJ2-1; D is perhaps TRBD1 (5 bases). The CDR3 is 13 residues long. Germline V CDR1 and CDR2: SGHTA, FQGTGA. V dropped 4 bases and J dropped 6 bases, with 10 bases sitting between them.

The CDR3 protein is CAWSEQAGNEQYF. The DNA of the CDR3 is TGTGCCTGGAGTGAGCAGGCGGGAAACGAGCAGTACTTC. The chain has TRBV30 and TRBJ2-7; possibly TRBD2 for D (6 bases). The CDR3 runs 13 residues. Looked up from germline, CDR1 is GTSNPN and CDR2 is SVGIG (reference sequence). Trimming removed 1 base from V and 5 bases from J, with 12 bases in between.

This rearrangement joins TRBV28 to TRBJ2-7, with 12 bases matching TRBD1. This CDR3 is 15 amino acids long. Germline-derived CDR1 and CDR2 are MDHEN and SYDVKM. V dropped 2 bases and J dropped 5; count of bases not matched to a gene: 4. The CDR3 sequence: CASSLGDRGLNEQYF. Here the CDR3 DNA reads TGTGCCAGCAGTTTAGGGGACAGGGGGCTGAACGAGCAGTACTTC.

V gene TRBV7-9 combines with J gene TRBJ2-7; TRBD1 might be the D (5 bases). CDR1 and CDR2 (germline): SEHNR, FQNEAQ (reference sequence). This CDR3 spans 13 amino acids. V dropped 1 base and J dropped 5 bases, with 9 bases sitting between them. The CDR3 DNA is TGTGCCAGCAGCTTAGGGCAGGGTAACGAGCAGTACTTC. As protein: CASSLGQGNEQYF.

The chain joins TRBV14 to TRBJ2-1; 7 nucleotides line up with TRBD2. The CDR3 is 15 amino acids. After removal of 4 bases from V and 0 bases from J, the junction contained 3 bases not matched to a gene. Per germline, CDR1 SGHDN and CDR2 FVKESK. CDR3 coding DNA: TGTGCCAGCAGCCGACTAGCTGGCTCCTACAATGAGCAGTTCTTC. Protein product: CASSRLAGSYNEQFF.

The chain employs TRBV25-1 and TRBJ2-5; 11 nucleotides agree with TRBD2. Germline V gene sequence: CDR1 MGHDK, CDR2 SYGVNS. This CDR3 is 18 amino acids long. Losses at the gene ends were 2 bases for V and 5 bases for J; bases not matched to a gene: 13. This chain's CDR3 is CASSEHRIAGGLGETQYF. The CDR3 DNA sequence: TGTGCCAGCAGTGAACACAGGATAGCGGGAGGGCTAGGGGAGACCCAGTACTTC. Full variable domain (missing parts from reference TRBV25-1 and TRBJ2-5): EADIYQTPRYLVIGTGKKITLECSQTMGHDKMYWYQQDPGMELHLIHYSYGVNSTEKGDLSSESTVSRIRTEHFPLTLESARPSHTSQYLCASSEHRIAGGLGETQYFGPGTRLLVL.

The V call is TRBV6-1, the J call TRBJ2-7; D is possibly TRBD1 (6 bases). Germline CDR1 is MNHNS and CDR2 is SASEGT. This CDR3 has 13 amino acids. V was pared by 1 base and J by 7 bases, with 11 bases between. Written as DNA, the CDR3 is TGTGCCAGCAGTGAAGAAAAGGGGGATGAGCAGTACTTC. It translates to CASSEEKGDEQYF.

The gene calls are TRBV10-2 and TRBJ2-1; 12 positions agree with TRBD2. The CDR3 sequence is 15 residues long. Looked up from germline, CDR1 is WSHSY and CDR2 is SAAADI. V lost 8 bases and J lost 0; bases outside the gene matches: 2. For the CDR3, the DNA is TGCGCCAGCCGACTAGCGGGAGCCTCCTACAATGAGCAGTTCTTC. It encodes CASRLAGASYNEQFF.

The sample holds a few counts of this clone. The chain uses TRBV9 and TRBJ1-3; D not certain. Germline V lookup: CDR1 SGDLS, CDR2 YYNGEE. V lost 0 bases, J lost 6 bases, and 13 bases lay in between. CDR3 length: 15 amino acids. The CDR3 nucleotides read TGTGCCAGCAGCGTAGACGGGAGACCCTCAAACACCATATATTTT. Translation gives CASSVDGRPSNTIYF.

CDR3 loop: CASSHGQINQPQHF. Here the CDR3 DNA reads TGTGCCAGCTCCCATGGACAGATCAATCAGCCCCAGCATTTT. The chain couples TRBV18 to TRBJ1-5, with D perhaps TRBD1 (6 bases). Trimming removed 6 bases at V and 3 bases at J, with 12 bases between. The CDR3 extends over 14 amino acids. Germline V gene data show CDR1 as KGHSH and CDR2 as LQKENI.

In this sample, this clone turned up once. The V call is TRBV19, the J call TRBJ1-1; 8 nucleotides align to TRBD1. Germline V gives CDR1 LNHDA, CDR2 SQIVND (reference sequence). This CDR3 is 14 amino acids long. Trimming cost V 8 bases and J 0 bases; bases outside gene matches: 5. CDR3 DNA sequence: TGTGCCAGTCGCGGACAGGGATTGAACACTGAAGCTTTCTTT. Its translation is CASRGQGLNTEAFF.

The V call is TRBV28, the J call TRBJ2-7, with a tentative D call TRBD1 (6 bases). CDR3 length: 14 residues. Deletions cut 7 bases from V and 3 bases from J, with 16 bases between. Germline CDR1 reads MDHEN; CDR2 reads SYDVKM. The CDR3 reads CASTYLGGSYEQYF. The CDR3 region has the DNA TGTGCCAGCACCTATTTAGGGGGAAGCTACGAGCAGTACTTC.

The chain couples TRBV27 to TRBJ1-2; 9 bases line up with TRBD1. The J segment lost 8 bases and the V segment lost 4 bases, leaving 11 bases of the junction unmatched. CDR3 length equals 15 residues. Germline values: CDR1 MNHEY, CDR2 SMNVEV (reference sequence). CDR3 coding DNA: TGTGCCAGCAGTTCAGGCCGGGGACAGGGATCCGGCTACACCTTC. Its translation: CASSSGRGQGSGYTF.

The V and J genes are TRBV4-1 and TRBJ2-5; D ambiguous. Germline-derived CDR1 and CDR2 are MGHRA and YSYEKL. The CDR3 spans 13 residues. V lost 4 bases, J lost 2 bases, and 8 bases lay in between. CDR3 residues: CASSLQTQETQYF. The CDR3 DNA reads as TGCGCCAGCAGCCTACAGACACAAGAGACCCAGTACTTC.

Only one count was recorded for this clone. The chain has TRBV6-1 and TRBJ1-5; TRBD1 aligns across 8 bases. Trimming cost V 2 bases and J 4 bases; bases outside gene matches: 4. This CDR3 comprises 15 residues. The germline gives CDR1 MNHNS, CDR2 SASEGT. CDR3 nucleotide sequence: TGTGCCAGCAGTGAACCACAGGGGGGAAATCAGCCCCAGCATTTT. The encoded protein is CASSEPQGGNQPQHF.

The rearrangement joins TRBV7-9 to TRBJ2-1, with 11 bases aligning to TRBD2. The CDR3 consists of 15 residues. Per germline, CDR1 SEHNR and CDR2 FQNEAQ (reference sequence). Unmatched junction bases numbered 6, after V lost 3 bases and J lost 8 bases. The CDR3 reads CASSFLAGGVDEQFF. As DNA, the CDR3 is TGTGCCAGCAGCTTCCTAGCGGGAGGTGTCGATGAGCAGTTCTTC.

This chain uses TRBV28 with TRBJ2-1, with TRBD2 matching 11 bases. Germline assignment: CDR1 MDHEN and CDR2 SYDVKM. CDR3 length: 20 residues. The J segment lost 0 bases and the V segment lost 4 bases, leaving 14 bases of the junction unmatched. CDR3 residues: CASSSLLILLAGGSYNEQFF. The CDR3 DNA reads as TGTGCCAGCAGTTCCCTCCTAATACTCCTAGCGGGAGGCTCCTACAATGAGCAGTTCTTC.

This CDR3 reads CASSVQSGRAYEQFF. The CDR3 region has the DNA TGTGCCAGCAGTGTCCAAAGCGGGAGGGCGTATGAGCAGTTCTTC. The chain employs TRBV6-1 and TRBJ2-1, with 10 bases matching TRBD2. The CDR3 is 15 amino acids. Germline loops: CDR1 MNHNS, CDR2 SASEGT. The V gene end was trimmed by 4 bases and the J gene end by 8 bases; junction bases not matched to a gene: 8.

The chain combines TRBV6-1 with TRBJ2-5; possibly TRBD1 for D (7 bases). The DNA end is more similar to TRBJ2-7, so the J call may be wrong. The CDR3 has 14 amino acids. Germline assignment: CDR1 MNHNS and CDR2 SASEGT. The CDR3 reads CASSRQGLSYEQYF. The CDR3, as DNA: TGTGCCAGCAGTAGACAGGGACTCTCCTACGAGCAGTACTTC.